The present entry profiles one T cell receptor (beta chain) with its context. Its antigen remains undetermined. There are no base qualities to consult, and no much larger clone falls within one base. These data come from a study of a mutant IDH1 vaccine in newly diagnosed glioma (dated by TCRdb to the early 2020s). In the study overall: Vaccination was initiated 4-6 weeks after radiotherapy alone, or concurrently with temozolomide cycles in the chemotherapy-containing groups. Of the 25 to 35 patients who were treated, about 62% were male and roughly 40% were female, and the mean age was around 43 years. Before enrollment, most patients had been given radiochemotherapy with temozolomide as standard therapy, while the rest had received either radiotherapy alone or temozolomide alone. The week-35 safety follow-up was designated visit V12, and the week-47 end of study was designated visit V13. Peripheral blood samples were drawn at six visits, namely V03 (baseline), V05, V07, V10, V12 and V13. For exploratory analyses, approximately 23 treated patients had longitudinal TCRB deep sequencing done wherever samples were available.

From its cysteine to its phenylalanine, the CDR3 spans 14 amino acids. CDR3 DNA is the only sequence kept; it has 42 bases, read in frame from the first base. V is trimmed back by 6 bases and J by 5 bases, and the junction contains 10 bases that no gene match accounts for. According to the germline V gene, CDR1 reads SQVTM and CDR2 reads ANQGSEA. The time point label, as the study defines it: week 35, safety follow-up. Each vaccine dose, consisting of 300 ug of a 20-mer mutant IDH1 peptide in Montanide, was administered subcutaneously with topical imiquimod. Eight vaccinations were administered to patients in weeks 1, 3, 5, 7, 11, 15, 19 and 23, corresponding to visits V03 through V10. The donors had newly diagnosed IDH1-mutant astrocytomas of WHO grade 3 or 4 that showed loss of nuclear ATRX. The samples were drawn from NOA16, a multicentre, single-arm, open-label phase I trial in Germany that tested a mutant IDH1 peptide vaccine in humans for the first time. Genomic DNA for TCRB sequencing was extracted from EDTA blood using the DNeasy Blood and Tissue Kit.

The library came from the immunoSEQ multiplex PCR assay. Following the manufacturer's protocol, the hsTCRB Kit was used to amplify rearranged TCR beta chain sequences. An Illumina MiSeq was used to sequence the TCRB libraries. The original methods were these. Demultiplexing, trimming and gene mapping were performed with the kit vendor's proprietary platform. The table comes from immuneACCESS by way of TCRdb, which keeps in-frame sequences with V and J called. Part of the clones is missing from these tables; in studies checked, under half for an unresolved V gene and the rest for unknown reasons. That table gives V, J and clone size, and the DNA gave D and trimming. This sample gives tens of thousands of clones in total; approximately 92% of them show up just once. The ten largest make up about 2.1% of the sample. The full study reports these points: Pseudoprogression seemed to be unrelated to changes in the top peripheral T cell clonotypes found by TCRB sequencing. Selection of PBMC samples for TCRB deep sequencing was based on availability. According to the authors, sample limitations meant that analyses of patient blood samples could not be reproduced. Immune responses induced by the vaccine were seen in around 93% of patients across multiple MHC alleles.

The sample was PBMCs, taken from a glioma patient whose treatment included an IDH1 peptide vaccine. The chain couples TRBV29-1 to TRBJ1-1; 9 of the junction bases match TRBD1. This TCR derives from a man over 45 with glioma. The CDR3 sequence is CSVDVTGGRTEAFF. The nucleotide sequence is TGCAGCGTCGACGTGACAGGGGGTAGGACTGAAGCTTTCTTT.